Presented here are 28 T cell receptor beta chains from one specimen sequenced in a study of identical twins. MiXCR, run by TCRdb on the 5' RACE reads, gives a single entry per CDR3 protein. The profile shows 200,000 to 250,000 distinct CDR3 sequences, over 9.5% of them singletons. These data also formed part of another study, on yellow fever vaccine responses in identical twins.

Sequenced material: memory (CD45RO+) T cells sorted from blood. The receptors shown here come from a woman between 18 and 30 years old in good health.

This rearrangement joins TRBV30 to TRBJ1-1; 8 bases match TRBD1. Per germline, CDR1 GTSNPN and CDR2 SVGIG (reference sequence). Germline trimming cut 2 bases from V and 8 bases from J; bases unmatched to any gene: 4. The CDR3 is made up of 12 amino acids. Written as DNA, the CDR3 is TGTGCCTGGAGTCCCCGGACAGGGGAAGCTTTCTTT. It encodes CAWSPRTGEAFF.

This clonotype has only a few counts. The rearrangement joins TRBV20-1 to TRBJ2-5; maybe TRBD2 (5 bases). This CDR3 is 15 amino acids long. V lost 0 bases and J lost 5, with 16 bases in between. Germline loops: CDR1 DFQATT, CDR2 SNEGSKA (reference sequence). The CDR3 bases are TGCAGTGCTAGAGATACCTCGACTACCGGGGAGACCCAGTACTTC. Encoded protein: CSARDTSTTGETQYF.

The chain links TRBV19 to TRBJ1-1, with no clear D. This CDR3 comprises 11 residues. Trimming took off 6 bases at V and 7 bases at J, with 9 bases between the two ends. The germline V gene encodes CDR1 LNHDA and CDR2 SQIVND (reference sequence). CDR3 sequence: CASRQQSEAFF. Written as DNA, the CDR3 is TGTGCCAGTAGGCAACAGAGTGAAGCTTTCTTT.

In this sample, this clonotype turned up many times. The rearrangement links TRBV7-2 to TRBJ2-5; 9 nucleotides align to TRBD2. The junction had 8 bases not matched to a gene; V was cut back by 4 bases and J by 5 bases. The germline V gene encodes CDR1 SGHTA and CDR2 FQGNSA. The CDR3 covers 15 residues. The CDR3 bases are TGTGCCAGCAGCTGGGGACTAGCTGACCGGGAGACCCAGTACTTC. Its protein is CASSWGLADRETQYF.

This chain joins TRBV11-2 and TRBJ2-2; no clear D gene. V dropped 0 bases and J dropped 7 bases, with 6 bases sitting between them. The germline CDR1 and CDR2 sequences are SGHAT and FQNNGV. The CDR3 totals 13 residues. CDR3 amino acids: CASSLDGLGELFF. In nucleotides, the CDR3 is TGTGCCAGCAGCTTAGACGGCCTCGGGGAGCTGTTTTTT.

This clonotype has a handful of counts. The chain is built from TRBV20-1 and TRBJ1-6; D is unresolved. This CDR3 contains 13 residues. Trimming cost V 6 bases and J 5 bases, with 11 bases left between them. Germline V gene lookup returns CDR1 DFQATT and CDR2 SNEGSKA (reference sequence). The CDR3 DNA sequence: TGCAGTGCCGCCCCGTGGGATAATTCACCCCTCCACTTT. It codes for CSAAPWDNSPLHF.

The gene calls are TRBV5-1 and TRBJ2-1; TRBD2 aligns across 7 bases. Germline values: CDR1 SGHRS, CDR2 YFSETQ. V was clipped by 0 bases and J by 1 base; unmatched bases: 4. This CDR3 has 16 amino acids. CDR3 nucleotides: TGCGCCAGCAGCTTGGGAATTAGCGGGTCCTACAATGAGCAGTTCTTC. Amino acids: CASSLGISGSYNEQFF.

V is TRBV2 and J is TRBJ2-7; D not resolved. The germline V and J ends were trimmed by 6 bases and 3 bases, with 9 bases remaining between them. The CDR3 spans 12 residues. The germline V gene encodes CDR1 SNHLY and CDR2 FYNNEI. CDR3 protein: CASSPENYEQYF. The DNA of the CDR3 is TGTGCCAGCAGCCCAGAAAACTACGAGCAGTACTTC.

This clonotype was counted between two and nine times. The chain combines TRBV7-6 with TRBJ2-5; either TRBD1 or TRBD2 may supply D (5 bases each). The CDR3 runs 15 residues. Trimming shortened V by 5 bases and J by 5 bases, and 18 bases separated the two germline ends. The germline V gene encodes CDR1 SGHVS and CDR2 FNYEAQ. CDR3: CASSPGTHKGETQYF. The CDR3 nucleotides read TGTGCCAGCAGCCCCGGGACCCACAAGGGGGAGACCCAGTACTTC.

The chain carries TRBV11-1 and TRBJ1-1; 8 nucleotides align to TRBD1. V dropped 5 bases and J dropped 8; count of bases not matched to a gene: 7. CDR1 and CDR2 (germline): SGHAT, FQDESV (reference sequence). The CDR3 covers 13 residues. CDR3 DNA sequence: TGTGCCAGCAGCCTCCTTCAGGGGGCCGAAGCTTTCTTT. Translating gives CASSLLQGAEAFF.

This chain uses TRBV6-2 or TRBV6-3 with TRBJ2-2; the match to TRBD2 covers 10 bases. Germline V gene sequence: CDR1 MNHEY, CDR2 SVGEGT. Trimming cost V 2 bases and J 5 bases; bases outside gene matches: 2. The CDR3 is 15 residues long. The CDR3 spells CASSYALAGTGELFF. The CDR3 DNA reads as TGTGCCAGCAGTTACGCACTAGCGGGGACCGGGGAGCTGTTTTTT.

This clonotype occurred many times. V is TRBV5-1 and J is TRBJ2-7, with 12 nucleotides matching TRBD1. This CDR3 region has 15 residues. J gave up 4 bases and V 0 bases, and 2 bases lay outside the gene matches. Germline V gives CDR1 SGHRS, CDR2 YFSETQ. The CDR3 loop reads CASSLGGQGAYEQYF. The CDR3 coding sequence is TGCGCCAGCAGCTTGGGGGGACAGGGGGCTTACGAGCAGTACTTC.

This clonotype was seen a few times. This chain connects TRBV30 to TRBJ2-5; D possibly corresponds to TRBD2 (6 bases). Deletions cut 5 bases from V and 5 bases from J, with 12 bases between. The CDR3 totals 12 residues. In germline, CDR1 is GTSNPN, CDR2 SVGIG (reference sequence). The CDR3 loop reads CAWGLLLETQYF. The DNA of the CDR3 is TGTGCCTGGGGACTACTCTTGGAGACCCAGTACTTC.

This clonotype was counted only a few times. The chain is built from TRBV7-6 and TRBJ2-3, with D perhaps given as TRBD1 or TRBD2 (5 bases each). V lost 5 bases and J 2 bases, leaving 23 bases between the germline ends. This CDR3 comprises 18 residues. In germline, CDR1 is SGHVS, CDR2 FNYEAQ. The CDR3 region is CASSPHLPGAVHTDTQYF. In nucleotides, the CDR3 is TGTGCCAGCAGCCCGCACCTCCCCGGGGCGGTCCACACAGATACGCAGTATTTT. Supplemented by reference TRBV7-6 and TRBJ2-3, the full variable domain reads GAGVSQSPRYKVTKRGQDVALRCDPISGHVSLYWYRQALGQGPEFLTYFNYEAQQDKSGLPNDRFSAERPEGSISTLTIQRTEQRDSAMYRCASSPHLPGAVHTDTQYFGPGTRLTVL.

This chain links TRBV11-3 with TRBJ2-7; 7 nucleotides line up with TRBD2. The length of the CDR3 is 13 residues. The junction had 7 bases not matched to a gene; V was cut back by 6 bases and J by 5 bases. The germline CDR1 and CDR2 sequences are SGHNT and YENEEA. The CDR3 DNA reads as TGTGCCAGCAGTTACACGGCGGGGGACGAGCAGTACTTC. This gives the protein CASSYTAGDEQYF.

The chain combines TRBV5-1 with TRBJ2-5; D is unclear. Per the germline V gene, CDR1 is SGHRS and CDR2 is YFSETQ. The CDR3 contains 16 residues. Trimming cost V 4 bases and J 2 bases, with 18 bases left between them. The CDR3 sequence: CASSQPPVKDQETQYF. In DNA form, the CDR3 reads TGCGCCAGCAGCCAACCCCCTGTAAAGGATCAAGAGACCCAGTACTTC.

This clonotype was recorded at least ten times. The chain is built from TRBV12-3 or TRBV12-4 and TRBJ2-3; 10 nucleotides align to TRBD2. The CDR3 contains 18 residues. The V segment lost 3 bases and the J segment 4 bases; nucleotides outside the gene matches: 13. The CDR3 loop reads CASSFITSGIGPSDTQYF. The CDR3 region has the DNA TGTGCCAGCAGTTTCATCACTAGCGGGATAGGGCCATCAGATACGCAGTATTTT.

This clonotype was seen many times. This chain links TRBV18 with TRBJ1-1; D unclear. The V end was cut by 0 bases, the J end by 5 bases, with 7 bases between. From germline, CDR1 is KGHSH and CDR2 LQKENI. The CDR3 runs 13 residues. The CDR3 DNA is TGTGCCAGCTCACCACCGGCAGGAACTGAAGCTTTCTTT. This codes for CASSPPAGTEAFF.

This clonotype appeared a few times. This chain connects TRBV5-6 to TRBJ2-2, with D possibly matching TRBD2 (6 bases). Deletions cut 0 bases from V and 5 bases from J, with 14 bases between. Germline values: CDR1 SGHDT, CDR2 YYEEEE. This CDR3 has 16 residues. CDR3 coding DNA: TGTGCCAGCAGCTTGGCGATGGAGGGTTCTACCGGGGAGCTGTTTTTT. It translates to CASSLAMEGSTGELFF.

The sample holds a few counts of this clonotype. The chain has TRBV5-1 and TRBJ2-5; a weak D match, TRBD2 (6 bases). Germline CDR1 reads SGHRS; CDR2 reads YFSETQ. This CDR3 is 15 amino acids long. Trimming pared 0 bases from V and 2 bases from J, leaving 11 bases between. The CDR3 is CASSLAGSGQETQYF. In DNA form, the CDR3 reads TGCGCCAGCAGCTTGGCCGGTAGCGGTCAAGAGACCCAGTACTTC.

The chain recombines TRBV27 with TRBJ2-5, with D perhaps TRBD2 (6 bases). V shed 5 bases and J shed 3 bases, with 19 bases lying between them. The length of the CDR3 is 16 residues. Germline V gene sequence: CDR1 MNHEY, CDR2 SMNVEV (reference sequence). Here the CDR3 DNA reads TGTGCCAGCAGTGGGAGGAGGGATGGTTGGGAAGAGACCCAGTACTTC. This sequence encodes CASSGRRDGWEETQYF.

CDR3 amino acids: CASSLGARSPRTDTQYF. The CDR3 DNA reads TGTGCCAGCAGCTTAGGGGCGAGGAGTCCCCGGACAGATACGCAGTATTTT. The rearrangement uses TRBV11-2 and TRBJ2-3, with D hard to call. Per the germline V gene, CDR1 is SGHAT and CDR2 is FQNNGV. V was clipped by 1 base and J by 3 bases, with 17 bases between them. The CDR3 contains 17 residues. The variable domain in full, with the rest retrieved from reference TRBV11-2 and TRBJ2-3, is EAGVAQSPRYKIIEKRQSVAFWCNPISGHATLYWYQQILGQGPKLLIQFQNNGVVDDSQLPKDRFSAERLKGVDSTLKIQPAKLEDSAVYLCASSLGARSPRTDTQYFGPGTRLTVL.

The gene calls are TRBV12-3 or TRBV12-4 and TRBJ1-1, with 10 bases aligning to TRBD1. V dropped 8 bases and J dropped 3; count of bases not matched to a gene: 12. The CDR3 length is 16 residues. The CDR3, as DNA: TGTGCCAGCTCTATTTGGGGTGGGACAGGGGACACTGAAGCTTTCTTT. It translates to CASSIWGGTGDTEAFF.

The chain uses TRBV12-3 or TRBV12-4 and TRBJ2-1; 7 positions agree with TRBD2. This CDR3 has 14 amino acids. The V gene end was trimmed by 2 bases and the J gene end by 5 bases; junction bases not matched to a gene: 3. CDR3 amino acids: CASSLHGGNNEQFF. The CDR3 DNA reads as TGTGCCAGCAGTTTACACGGGGGGAACAATGAGCAGTTCTTC.

This clonotype was observed a handful of times. The rearrangement uses TRBV12-3 or TRBV12-4 and TRBJ1-1; 10 positions agree with TRBD1. The CDR3 runs 14 residues. After removal of 6 bases from V and 7 bases from J, the junction contained 8 bases not matched to a gene. The CDR3 nucleotides are TGTGCCAGCAGGTCCCGGGACAGGGGCCTTGAAGCTTTCTTT. Translated, it gives CASRSRDRGLEAFF.

To note about this clonotype: One base away lies a much larger clone, so this may be a sequencing read error. The chain carries TRBV7-2 and TRBJ2-5, with 11 positions matching TRBD1. The CDR3 runs 15 residues. Germline V lookup: CDR1 SGHTA, CDR2 FQGNSA. The CDR3 DNA sequence: TGTGCTACCAGGCGGGGGGACAGGGGGCAAGAGACCCAGTACTTC. This encodes CATRRGDRGQETQYF.

The rearrangement joins TRBV7-2 to TRBJ1-1, with D unresolved. There are 13 residues in the CDR3. From germline, CDR1 is SGHTA and CDR2 FQGNSA. Trimming removed 1 base at V and 3 bases at J, with 6 bases between. This chain's CDR3 is CASSLVSDTEAFF. CDR3 nucleotides: TGTGCCAGCAGCTTAGTGTCAGACACTGAAGCTTTCTTT.

This clonotype has at least ten counts. The chain combines TRBV20-1 with TRBJ2-5, with 7 bases fitting TRBD1. Germline-derived CDR1 and CDR2 are DFQATT and SNEGSKA (reference sequence). With V trimmed by 3 bases and J by 3 bases, 7 bases remained unmatched. This CDR3 is 14 amino acids long. The CDR3 loop is CSARGQSLKETQYF. For the CDR3, the DNA is TGCAGTGCTAGGGGACAGTCCCTAAAAGAGACCCAGTACTTC.